This TCR beta chain came from a study of OX40 agonist ivuxolimab in advanced cancers. Sequenced by immunoSEQ multiplex PCR; TCRdb stores in-frame clones only, minus some. The table includes approximately 77,000 clones, approximately 85% detected once. Germline CDR1 reads WSHSY; CDR2 reads SAAADI. Trimming removed 7 bases from V and 5 bases from J, with 18 bases in between. The CDR3 consists of 15 residues. The rearrangement joins TRBV10-2 to TRBJ2-1, with D maybe TRBD2 (6 bases). The source was CD4+ or CD8+ T cells sorted from blood, collected in a trial of the OX40 agonist ivuxolimab. This sequence was found in an adult with an advanced solid tumor such as melanoma, head and neck, liver or kidney cancer. CDR3 loop: CASTSAGHGDNEQFF. CDR3 coding DNA: TGCGCCAGCACTAGTGCGGGGCACGGGGACAATGAGCAGTTCTTC.